The next 9 T cell receptor beta chains were all read from a single sample in a study of cytomegalovirus exposure and HLA in healthy donors. The PCR contained 60 Vbeta and 13 Jbeta primers. Sequencing used immunoSEQ multiplex PCR; TCRdb keeps in-frame clones, though not all of them. The sample yields around 150,000 clones, roughly 85% seen once. The specimen sequenced was PBMCs. The receptor set was obtained from a man in his forties in good health and CMV-seropositive.

V usage is TRBV28 and J usage is TRBJ1-1; 7 bases map to TRBD1. The V and J ends lost 6 bases and 1 base, in that order; junction bases with no gene match: 8. The CDR3 is 15 residues long. Germline assignment: CDR1 MDHEN and CDR2 SYDVKM. The CDR3 sequence is CASSLLRQGNTEAFF. The CDR3 DNA sequence: TGTGCCAGCAGCCTCCTTAGACAGGGGAACACTGAAGCTTTCTTT.

Turning to this clone: The junction differs from germline at one of its ends, possibly a read error. The same CDR3 is also encoded by other DNA sequences in this sample. The chain uses TRBV7-7 and TRBJ2-7; 12 positions match TRBD2. The CDR3 runs to 16 residues. The germline CDR1 and CDR2 sequences are SSHAT and FNYEAQ (reference sequence). CDR3 protein: CASSIGLAGSGYEQYF. The CDR3 DNA is TGTGCCAGCAGCATCGGACTAGCGGGGAGCGGCTACGAACAGTACTTC.

The V and J genes are TRBV6-5 and TRBJ1-5; possibly TRBD1 for D (5 bases). Germline V gene lookup returns CDR1 MNHEY and CDR2 SVGAGI. CDR3 length: 12 amino acids. V was shortened by 6 bases and J by 5 bases, with 8 bases between the two germline ends. This chain's CDR3 is CASRQGDQPQHF. DNA for the CDR3: TGTGCCAGCAGGCAGGGTGATCAGCCCCAGCATTTT.

This clone occurred once. V and J are TRBV29-1 and TRBJ2-4; the D gene is possibly TRBD2 (6 bases). Germline V CDR1 and CDR2: SQVTM, ANQGSEA. The length of the CDR3 is 12 residues. Written as DNA, the CDR3 is TGCAGTGGAGGGTCCCCAGGCAACATTCAGTACTTC. Protein: CSGGSPGNIQYF.

This sequence joins TRBV28 and TRBJ2-7; 7 bases map to TRBD2. The V and J ends lost 6 bases and 5 bases, in that order; junction bases with no gene match: 16. CDR3 size: 16 residues. CDR1 MDHEN and CDR2 SYDVKM come from the germline V gene. The CDR3 reads CASSPPERAAGHEQYF. The CDR3 DNA reads TGTGCCAGCAGCCCCCCGGAGAGAGCAGCGGGGCACGAGCAGTACTTC.

There are many counts of this clone. This rearrangement joins TRBV14 to TRBJ1-6; 10 bases align to TRBD1. This CDR3 comprises 15 residues. In germline, CDR1 is SGHDN, CDR2 FVKESK. Losses at the gene ends were 4 bases for V and 10 bases for J; bases not matched to a gene: 7. The CDR3 region has the DNA TGTGCCAGCAGCCCTTCGACAGGGGGCCAATCACCCCTCCACTTT. This translates into CASSPSTGGQSPLHF. The whole variable domain, filled in from reference TRBV14 and TRBJ1-6, reads EAGVTQFPSHSVIEKGQTVTLRCDPISGHDNLYWYRRVMGKEIKFLLHFVKESKQDESGMPNNRFLAERTGGTYSTLKVQPAELEDSGVYFCASSPSTGGQSPLHFGNGTRLTVT.

The chain joins TRBV6-5 to TRBJ2-7, with TRBD2 matching over 11 bases. After removal of 4 bases from V and 0 bases from J, the junction contained 2 bases not matched to a gene. Germline V gene sequence: CDR1 MNHEY, CDR2 SVGAGI. This CDR3 region has 15 residues. In DNA, the CDR3 is TGTGCCAGCAGTTTTGGGACTAGCGGCTCCTACGAGCAGTACTTC. Translation gives CASSFGTSGSYEQYF.

This clone was observed a few times. This chain links TRBV5-5 with TRBJ1-1; 7 bases match TRBD1. Trimming cost V 4 bases and J 8 bases; bases outside gene matches: 8. CDR3 length: 13 amino acids. CDR1 and CDR2 (germline): SGHKS, YYEKEE (reference sequence). CDR3 DNA sequence: TGTGCCAGCAGCACCCGGGACAGTAGAGAAGCTTTCTTT. The encoded protein is CASSTRDSREAFF.

This chain uses TRBV2 with TRBJ2-3; 9 positions agree with TRBD2. V trimming: 2 bases; J trimming: 2 bases; junction bases outside the gene matches: 2. Germline CDR1 is SNHLY and CDR2 is FYNNEI. The CDR3 is 15 amino acids. The CDR3 region has the DNA TGTGCCAGCAGTGAAAGACTAGCGGACACAGATACGCAGTATTTT. It encodes CASSERLADTDTQYF.